This entry features one T cell receptor (beta chain) sequence. Its cognate antigen has yet to be identified. Base qualities are not recorded, but no much larger clone differs from it by a single base. The data were obtained in a study of cytomegalovirus exposure and HLA in healthy donors (dated by TCRdb to about 2017). Concerning the study at large: According to an earlier analysis of 587 of the donors, about 170 million T cells yielded roughly 110 million unique TCR beta sequences and 250 to 350 Gb of sequence data. Across approximately 400 genotyped donors of the cohort, an average of roughly 230,000 unique TCR beta nucleotide sequences per donor were sequenced, and roughly 20% of those sequences were non-productive. High-throughput TCR immunosequencing, statistical association of individual TCRs with disease status, and machine learning were combined to predict cytomegalovirus infection status. A later analysis re-examined previously published TCR beta repertoires from more than 650 donors and added high-resolution HLA genotyping to investigate patterns of TCR occurrence. The study profiled the T cell repertoires of about 640 subjects by immunosequencing and related them to cytomegalovirus serostatus. The number of donors typed differed by locus, with roughly 629-640 for A, B, C, DRB1 and DQB1, 522 for DQA1, nearly 610 for DPA1, and around 460 for DPB1. The aim of the study was to test whether cataloging public T cell receptors could identify signatures of past pathogen exposure. Both class I and class II loci were covered by HLA typing, at four-digit resolution. In the later analysis, no new phenotypic data were used to find candidate immune exposures; instead, reliance was placed on TCR beta sequences and their occurrence across donors. Every repertoire in the discovery cohort had been generated on one and the same sequencing platform. Donor age, sex, ethnicity and CMV serostatus were compiled alongside the repertoire data. An early release that covered about 600 HLA-typed donors contained about 300 gigabases of sequencing data and 75 million to 100 million unique TCR sequences. Because of strong linkage in the cohort, roughly five DR-DQ haplotypes were treated as single units for association and clustering. Besides the first cohort of some 670 subjects, a separate validation cohort made up of 120 different subjects was used. Of the 300 to 500 genotyped donors, more than 75% were placed in the genetic ancestry cluster associated with self-reported Caucasian donors. A later genetic analysis used genome-wide SNP genotypes for 398 of the 666 donors, treating that subset as a discovery cohort. In an earlier analysis of 500 to 650 of the donors, high-throughput TCR beta sequencing was used to judge whether each TCR beta V gene segment behaved as functional or pseudogenic.

Overall study results and their limits: In a later analysis, HLA-associated TCR beta chains showed more clonal expansion and lower generation probabilities than non-associated chains that were equally common. Sequencing depth was assumed to be roughly uniform across donors in the presence/absence analyses, though that assumption may not hold. The sequencing pipeline was judged likely to have produced a cluster of highly shared sequence variants as a technical artifact. A later analysis reported that several top co-occurrence clusters appeared linked to parvovirus B19, influenza, CMV and Epstein-Barr virus. Because HLA typing was missing for some donors at each locus, association tests included only the typed subset. Cytomegalovirus status was reported to be diagnosed by the classifier with high specificity and sensitivity in both the original and validation cohorts. In a later analysis, most CMV-associated TCR beta chains were found to appear HLA-restricted, with HLA associations seemingly driven largely by CMV exposure. This cohort had only TCR beta chains sequenced, and the lack of alpha or paired-chain data limited which features could be detected. Correlated functional status among segregating V segments might reflect linkage disequilibrium, but an unknown experimental factor could not be ruled out. Some IMGT-functional V segments, including TRBV6-2 and TRBV6-3, could not be told apart with the 87-base-pair reads, so those segments were excluded. In an earlier analysis of around 600 of the donors, most TCR beta V segments were observed in productive rearrangements about 87% or about 30% of the time, broadly matching IMGT annotations. An association between a missense DCLRE1C variant and V-gene and J-gene trimming of TCR beta chains was found in a later genetic analysis and replicated in an independent cohort. In a later analysis, the rate of TCR association differed among HLA loci, with DRB1 alleles having the most associated TCRs and HLA-C alleles having the fewest. In vitro tests confirmed that a few of the cytomegalovirus-associated TCR beta chains recognize cytomegalovirus antigens. A later genetic analysis reported fewer N-insertions in productive TCRs among donors in an Asian-associated ancestry cluster than the roughly 650-donor mean. Most TCR sequences were observed very rarely across donors, whereas some public TCRs were present in many individuals. The study listed 164 TCR beta chains as associated with cytomegalovirus. Because counts were too low, roughly 18 rarely observed V segments, including chromosome 9 orphons, were left out of the earlier analysis of approximately 500 of the donors. The only immune exposure information available for the cohort was CMV serostatus. The authors suggested that the approach could potentially be extended to other disease states and immunological phenotypes. A further reported finding was that TCR beta sequences accurately predicted the HLA-A and HLA-B alleles for most subjects in the first cohort. Strong co-occurrence of HLA alleles, especially DR and DQ, made assigning TCR associations to individual alleles difficult. In a later analysis, over 15,000 TCR beta sequences were associated with specific HLA alleles at a false discovery rate of 0.05.

In total, over 600 healthy bone marrow donors made up the cohort. At the time of sampling, every cohort member was nominally healthy, though immune exposures that went unrecorded were likely present. The donor was CMV seronegative and belonged to the group of roughly 330 seronegative cohort members. A peripheral blood sample was collected from each donor, and TCR beta sequencing was performed on peripheral blood mononuclear cells. Genomic DNA was extracted from the blood cell samples with the Qiagen DNeasy Blood Extraction Kit. V is clipped by 5 bases and J by 2 bases, and the sequence between their germline boundaries is 12 bases long. Inclusive of the bounding cysteine and phenylalanine, the CDR3 is 14 residues long. Only the CDR3 portion is preserved as DNA: 42 bases, with reading frame beginning at the first base. Reading the germline V gene gives CDR1 SGHTA and CDR2 FQGNSA. Library creation used the immunoSEQ multiplex PCR assay. For the multiplex PCR, a mixture combining 60 forward primers for TCR Vbeta segments and 13 reverse primers for TCR Jbeta segments was used. The CDR3 region of rearranged TCR beta genes was amplified from genomic DNA with a multiplex PCR assay. Amplified TCR beta libraries were sequenced as 87-base-pair reads on the Illumina HiSeq System. The authors' pipeline ran thus. Across the 670 or so repertoires, a later analysis counted 80 million or so unique TCR beta chains, around 10 million of which were shared by at least two donors. Raw reads were error-corrected and collapsed into unique sequences by a nearest-neighbor algorithm in which closely related sequences were merged to remove PCR and sequencing errors. V, D and J gene segments were assigned by aligning CDR3 sequences to IMGT reference sequences. Each retained sequence needed at least a six-nucleotide match to both a V gene segment and a J gene segment. Rearrangements were called productive when the CDR3 lacked stop codons and stayed in frame with V and J; all others were non-productive. Following IMGT convention, CDR3 was defined as the stretch from the second conserved V-encoded cysteine to the conserved J-encoded phenylalanine. In an earlier analysis of around 600 of the donors, sequences lacking an unambiguous match to a single V gene segment were excluded. In an earlier analysis of several hundred of the donors, a V segment was called functional when productive rearrangements were above 56.7%, and segregating when the standard deviation between donors exceeded 5%. A statistical classification framework was built to diagnose cytomegalovirus status from the catalog of TCR beta chain sequences. A later analysis assigned V and J genes by comparing TCR nucleotide sequences with IMGT/GENE-DB human TR gene sequences. In a later analysis, CDR3 sequences and most-parsimonious VDJ recombination scenarios were assigned using the TCRdist pipeline. A later analysis defined each TCR beta chain by its CDR3 amino acid sequence plus V-gene family, and excluded reads lacking a unique V-gene family. To address suspected cross-contamination and a sequencing artifact, a later analysis removed approximately 600 highly shared, low-generation-probability nucleotide sequences. A later analysis calculated a clonal expansion index for each public chain from normalized within-repertoire ranks of inferred template counts. Generation probabilities in a later analysis came from a VDJ recombination model fitted to out-of-frame rearrangements, and those results were checked against IGoR. A later analysis scored TCR-TCR, TCR-HLA and TCR-CMV co-occurrence with hypergeometric tests, applying a repertoire-size bias correction to TCR pairs. In a later analysis, false discovery rates were estimated by permuting HLA or CMV assignments 20 times. In a later analysis, co-occurring TCRs were grouped with DBSCAN, and TCRdist sequence similarity was added when clustering was performed within HLA-allele-positive subsets. For co-occurrence clustering, repertoires with fewer than 30,000 or more than 120,000 public chains were excluded, along with 4 to 6 repertoires with anomalous nucleotide sharing. Held by TCRdb, this immuneACCESS table contains in-frame sequences only and omits some clones. Under half of the omission traces to an unresolved V gene where checked; the cause of the rest is unknown. Clone size and V and J calls were adopted from that table, with D and trimming inferred from the DNA. The sample profile shows 85,000 to 130,000 clones; around 75% of them were found once. Around 2.5% of the sample goes to the ten largest clones.

This sequence uses TRBV7-2 and TRBJ1-1; the D gene is possibly TRBD1, with 5 bases matching. This receptor was identified in a man aged 35-49 years in good health and CMV-seronegative. Source material: PBMCs. The DNA sequence is TGTGCCAGCAGCCGGACGCGGGGCAACACTGAAGCTTTCTTT. Its product reads: CASSRTRGNTEAFF.